These 10 T cell receptor beta chains came from one sample sequenced in a study of neurological immune-mediated disorders. TCRdb re-analysed the 5' RACE reads in MiXCR, keeping a single row per CDR3 protein. Found here are approximately 65,000 distinct CDR3 sequences, around 5% of them singletons; the top ten hold around 5.3%. The sample taken for sequencing was PBMCs. The receptor source for this set is a human donor with multiple sclerosis. The donor label of this sample is uncertain.

This clonotype was detected ten times or more. The V gene is TRBV20-1, the J gene TRBJ1-2; 9 nucleotides agree with TRBD1. The J segment lost 8 bases and the V segment lost 4 bases, leaving 8 bases of the junction unmatched. The germline V gene has CDR1 DFQATT and CDR2 SNEGSKA (reference sequence). The CDR3 is made up of 13 amino acids. In DNA form, the CDR3 reads TGCAGTGCTACCCGGGACAGGGTGAAAGGCTACACCTTC. It specifies CSATRDRVKGYTF.

Ten or more counts support this clonotype. The CDR3 DNA sequence: TGCAGTGCCCCCATAAGGTCAGGGGAGGACTATGGCTACACCTTC. Amino acid sequence: CSAPIRSGEDYGYTF. The rearrangement uses TRBV20-1 and TRBJ1-2; D may be TRBD1 (6 bases). Trimming cost V 6 bases and J 3 bases, with 20 bases left between them. The CDR3 has 15 amino acids. The germline CDR1 and CDR2 sequences are DFQATT and SNEGSKA (reference sequence).

The table lists this clonotype with many counts. This chain connects TRBV5-1 to TRBJ1-1; D might be TRBD1 (5 bases). The germline CDR1 and CDR2 sequences are SGHRS and YFSETQ. CDR3 length equals 14 residues. Trimming removed 8 bases at V and 0 bases at J, with 14 bases between. The chain's CDR3 is CASSGGELNTEAFF. The CDR3 coding sequence is TGCGCCAGTTCGGGGGGGGAGTTGAACACTGAAGCTTTCTTT.

This clonotype was seen at least ten times. J is TRBJ1-6 and V is TRBV2, with D perhaps matching TRBD1 (5 bases). The CDR3 runs 14 residues. Trimming cost V 4 bases and J 3 bases, with 7 bases left between them. Germline CDR1 reads SNHLY; CDR2 reads FYNNEI. CDR3 sequence (DNA): TGTGCCAGCAGTGTGGACATCTATAATTCACCCCTCCACTTT. This sequence encodes CASSVDIYNSPLHF.

This clonotype was picked up many times. V gene TRBV20-1 combines with J gene TRBJ2-7; D not certain. V lost 3 bases and J lost 5, with 17 bases in between. The V gene's germline CDR1 is DFQATT and CDR2 SNEGSKA (reference sequence). The CDR3 has 14 amino acids. CDR3 amino acids: CSASEPRLSHEQYF. CDR3 bases: TGCAGTGCTAGTGAGCCCCGACTGTCACACGAGCAGTACTTC.

This clonotype was observed many times. This chain joins TRBV7-8 and TRBJ1-1, with TRBD1 as a possible D gene (5 bases). The CDR3 is made up of 14 amino acids. The V end lost 5 bases, the J end lost 4 bases, and 14 bases lay between the germline ends. The germline CDR1 and CDR2 sequences are SGHVS and FQNEAQ. CDR3 amino acids: CASSHGGAGTEAFF. The CDR3 bases are TGTGCCAGCAGCCATGGGGGTGCCGGCACTGAAGCTTTCTTT. Looking up the rest from reference TRBV7-8 and TRBJ1-1 gives the full variable domain: GAGVSQSPRYKVAKRGQDVALRCDPISGHVSLFWYQQALGQGPEFLTYFQNEAQLDKSGLPSDRFFAERPEGSVSTLKIQRTQQEDSAVYLCASSHGGAGTEAFFGQGTRLTVV.

This clonotype has ten or more counts. The V and J genes are TRBV20-1 and TRBJ2-7; weak D call: TRBD2 (6 bases). Trimming left V 0 bases short and J 1 base short, with 16 bases between. CDR3 length equals 16 residues. Germline assignment: CDR1 DFQATT and CDR2 SNEGSKA (reference sequence). This CDR3 reads CSARDLYEGRSYEQYF. In nucleotides, the CDR3 is TGCAGTGCTAGAGACCTTTACGAGGGGAGGTCCTACGAGCAGTACTTC.

This clonotype was detected ten times or more. V usage is TRBV12-3 or TRBV12-4 and J usage is TRBJ2-1; D uncertain. V shed 4 bases and J shed 2 bases, with 3 bases lying between them. The CDR3 length is 12 residues. The CDR3 sequence: CASSWTYNEQFF. The CDR3 DNA sequence: TGTGCCAGCAGTTGGACCTACAATGAGCAGTTCTTC.

Many counts were recorded for this clonotype. A junction end diverges from the germline sequence, so it may reflect a read error. The rearrangement uses TRBV6-6 and TRBJ1-3, with TRBD1 as a possible D gene (5 bases). CDR3 length: 15 residues. The germline V gene encodes CDR1 MNHNY and CDR2 SVGAGI (reference sequence). CDR3 residues: CASSYSQGIGNTIYF. The CDR3 DNA is TGTGCCAGCAGCTACTCCCAGGGAATAGGAAACACCATATATTTT.

This clonotype occurred many times. The chain uses TRBV5-1 and TRBJ2-5; 8 positions match TRBD1. The CDR3 totals 17 residues. Germline CDR1 SGHRS, CDR2 YFSETQ. The trim removed 0 bases at V and 1 base at J, leaving 8 bases unmatched. CDR3 protein: CASSLEGGTGLQETQYF. The CDR3 DNA reads as TGCGCCAGCAGCTTGGAAGGCGGGACAGGTCTCCAAGAGACCCAGTACTTC.